This TCR beta chain was profiled in a study of beta chain features in type 1 diabetes. The whole isolated RNA underwent reverse transcription, so sequencing captured expressed TCRB transcripts. Assay used: immunoSEQ multiplex PCR; TCRdb lists only in-frame clones, some missing. This table has some 500,000 clones, 10% to 12% appearing once. With 1 base removed from V and 4 bases from J, the gap between germline ends came to 5 bases. Looked up from germline, CDR1 is MNHNY and CDR2 is SVGAGI (reference sequence). This CDR3 has 13 residues. Overall study results and limits: Compared to healthy donors, patients appeared to have naive, central memory and Treg TCRB repertoires that were more alike. All four CD4+ subsets of Type 1 diabetes patients contained TCRB CDR3s that were moderately but significantly shorter. Reads derived from cDNA could over-represent cells showing high TCR expression. PCR might favor shorter templates, equally in patients and controls.

Comment on this clone: Its target is not known.

The receptor's source is a woman aged 18-35 years in good health. The sample taken for sequencing was naive CD4+ T cells from blood. The chain recombines TRBV6-6 with TRBJ2-1; D unclear. The CDR3 spells CASSYYGYNEQFF. The CDR3 DNA is TGTGCCAGCAGTTACTACGGATACAATGAGCAGTTCTTC.